The clone carrying this TCR beta chain came up many times. The target antigen is unknown. This sample was taken from a study of T cells after yellow fever vaccination. Study-wide context: Fractions low in cell number were prepared with SMART-Seq v4 Ultra Low Input. General observations from the study: Most primary-vaccination clones reappeared after the booster (about 97% CD4, 75% to 90% CD8).

UMIs and a universal primer site were added when TCR cDNA was made by 5'RACE template switching. Each CDR3 protein is one row after TCRdb ran MiXCR on the 5' RACE reads. The table shows hundreds of thousands of distinct CDR3 sequences, with roughly an eighth occurring only once. The V end lost 2 bases, the J end lost 3 bases, and 5 bases lay between the germline ends. The CDR3 is 12 residues long. Germline CDR1 and CDR2: SGHNT and YYREEE (reference sequence). The chain has TRBV5-4 and TRBJ2-5; D is unclear. The TCR was taken from a young man who received the YFV17D yellow fever vaccine. The sample consisted of PBMCs, taken on the day of the yellow fever booster vaccination. As DNA, the CDR3 is TGTGCCAGCAGCTTAGACGAAGAGACCCAGTACTTC. It encodes CASSLDEETQYF.